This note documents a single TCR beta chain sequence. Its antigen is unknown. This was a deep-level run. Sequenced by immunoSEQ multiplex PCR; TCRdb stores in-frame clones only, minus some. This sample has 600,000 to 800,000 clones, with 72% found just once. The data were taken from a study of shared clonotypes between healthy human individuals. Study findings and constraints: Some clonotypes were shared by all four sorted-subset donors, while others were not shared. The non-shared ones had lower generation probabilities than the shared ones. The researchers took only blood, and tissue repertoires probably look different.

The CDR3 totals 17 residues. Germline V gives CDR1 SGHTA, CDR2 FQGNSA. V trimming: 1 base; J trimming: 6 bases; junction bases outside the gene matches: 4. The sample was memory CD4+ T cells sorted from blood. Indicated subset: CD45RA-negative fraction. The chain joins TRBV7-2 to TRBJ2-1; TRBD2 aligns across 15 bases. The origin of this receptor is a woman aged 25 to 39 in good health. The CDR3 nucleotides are TGTGCCAGCAGCTTAGGATGGGGACTAGCGGGAGGCAATGAGCAGTTCTTC. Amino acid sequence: CASSLGWGLAGGNEQFF. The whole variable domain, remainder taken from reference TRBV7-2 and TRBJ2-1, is GAGVSQSPSNKVTEKGKDVELRCDPISGHTALYWYRQSLGQGLEFLIYFQGNSAPDKSGLPSDRFSAERTGGSVSTLTIQRTQQEDSAVYLCASSLGWGLAGGNEQFFGPGTRLTVL.